This TCR beta chain derives from a study of blood T cell repertoires in COVID-19. Study background: Researchers got acute and convalescent COVID-19 samples from the United States, Italy and Spain. T cells, B-cell-depleted T cells, or PBMCs provided the cDNA or gDNA that served as material.

Sequencing used immunoSEQ multiplex PCR; TCRdb keeps in-frame clones, though not all of them. The table has 200,000 to 300,000 clones, approximately 86% seen once. What was sequenced was peripheral blood. The source is a woman in her 70s with active or convalescent COVID-19.

CDR3 loop: CATSEKGTGQQETQYF. The DNA for the CDR3 is TGTGCCACCAGTGAAAAGGGGACAGGGCAACAAGAGACCCAGTACTTC. The chain combines TRBV24-1 with TRBJ2-5, with 9 bases lining up with TRBD1. Germline CDR1 and CDR2: KGHDR and SFDVKD. The ends lost 4 bases at V and 2 bases at J; junction bases unmatched: 7. The CDR3 totals 16 residues.